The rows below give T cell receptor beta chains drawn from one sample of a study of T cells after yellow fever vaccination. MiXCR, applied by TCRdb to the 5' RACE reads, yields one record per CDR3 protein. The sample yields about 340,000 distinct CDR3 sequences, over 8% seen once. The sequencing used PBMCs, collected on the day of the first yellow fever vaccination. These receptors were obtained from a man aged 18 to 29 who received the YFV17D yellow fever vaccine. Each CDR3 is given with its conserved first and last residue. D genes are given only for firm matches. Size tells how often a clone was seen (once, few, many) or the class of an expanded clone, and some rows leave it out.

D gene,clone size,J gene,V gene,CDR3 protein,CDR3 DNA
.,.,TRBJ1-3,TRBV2,CASGSLSGNTIYF,TGTGCCTCGGGGTCCCTCTCTGGAAACACCATATATTTT
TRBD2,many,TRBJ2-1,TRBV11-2,CASSPWTSGGNEQFF,TGTGCCAGCAGCCCCTGGACTAGCGGGGGGAATGAGCAGTTCTTC
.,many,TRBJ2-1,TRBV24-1,CATSDFHSQEQFF,TGTGCCACCAGTGATTTTCACAGTCAGGAGCAGTTCTTC
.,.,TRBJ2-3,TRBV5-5,CASSGETGMGNQPQYF,TGTGCCAGCAGCGGTGAAACAGGGATGGGCAATCAGCCCCAGTATTTT
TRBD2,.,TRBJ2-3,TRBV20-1,CSAPGTSGTDTQYF,TGCAGTGCCCCCGGGACTAGCGGTACAGATACGCAGTATTTT
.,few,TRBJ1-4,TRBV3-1,CASSQPQNEKLFF,TGTGCCAGCAGCCAACCACAGAATGAAAAACTGTTTTTT
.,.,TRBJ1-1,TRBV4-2,CASSQRRVGGTEAFF,TGTGCCAGCAGCCAACGACGGGTAGGAGGCACTGAAGCTTTCTTT
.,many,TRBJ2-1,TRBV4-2,CASSQDGETGYNEQFF,TGTGCCAGCAGCCAAGATGGGGAGACGGGGTACAATGAGCAGTTCTTC
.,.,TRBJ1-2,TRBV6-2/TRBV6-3,CASSADRTGYTF,TGTGCCAGCAGTGCCGACAGAACTGGCTACACCTTC
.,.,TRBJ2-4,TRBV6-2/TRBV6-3,CASSYRLANIQYF,TGTGCCAGCAGTTACCGGCTAGCTAACATTCAGTACTTC
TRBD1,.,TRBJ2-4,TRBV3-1,CASSQTGQHDVQYF,TGTGCCAGCAGCCAGACGGGACAGCACGACGTTCAGTACTTC
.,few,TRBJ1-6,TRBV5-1,CASSSTENSPLHF,TGCGCCAGCAGCTCGACTGAGAATTCACCCCTCCACTTT
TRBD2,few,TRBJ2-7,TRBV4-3,CASSQVERGDYEQYF,TGCGCCAGCAGCCAAGTGGAGCGGGGGGACTACGAGCAGTACTTC
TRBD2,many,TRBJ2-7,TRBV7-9,CASSLEGRGEQYF,TGTGCCAGCAGCTTGGAAGGGAGGGGCGAGCAGTACTTC
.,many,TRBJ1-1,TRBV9,CASSGSRVGGEAFF,TGTGCCAGCAGCGGCTCCAGGGTCGGAGGTGAAGCTTTCTTT
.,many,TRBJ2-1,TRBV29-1,CSVSGVNEQFF,TGCAGCGTTTCCGGGGTCAATGAGCAGTTCTTC
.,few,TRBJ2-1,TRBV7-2,CASSYGSRHHEQFF,TGTGCCAGCAGTTACGGGTCGAGACACCATGAGCAGTTCTTC
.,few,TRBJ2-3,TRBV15,CATSRSRTRADTDTQYF,TGTGCCACCAGCAGATCCCGGACTCGCGCCGACACAGATACGCAGTATTTT
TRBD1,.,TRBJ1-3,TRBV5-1,CASSRAGTVSGNTIYF,TGCGCCAGCAGCAGAGCCGGGACAGTCTCTGGAAACACCATATATTTT
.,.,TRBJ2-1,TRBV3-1,CASSQVSWATGDEQFF,TGTGCCAGCAGCCAAGTCAGCTGGGCCACCGGTGATGAGCAGTTCTTC
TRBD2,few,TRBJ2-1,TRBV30,CAWSVGLAGDNEQFF,TGTGCCTGGAGTGTCGGACTAGCGGGGGACAATGAGCAGTTCTTC
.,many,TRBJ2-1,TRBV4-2,CASSQEAGAPHEQFF,TGTGCCAGCAGCCAAGAGGCGGGGGCGCCGCATGAGCAGTTCTTC
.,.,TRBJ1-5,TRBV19,CASSRGLQGRQPQHF,TGTGCCAGTAGTCGTGGGTTGCAGGGTCGTCAGCCCCAGCATTTT
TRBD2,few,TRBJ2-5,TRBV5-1,CASSFPGGSGGLETQYF,TGCGCCAGCAGCTTCCCCGGTGGTAGCGGGGGTTTGGAGACCCAGTACTTC
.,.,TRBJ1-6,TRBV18,CASQQGEGSPLHF,TGTGCCAGCCAGCAAGGTGAGGGTTCACCCCTCCACTTT
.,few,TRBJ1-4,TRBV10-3,CAISEFGRVIEKLFF,TGTGCCATCAGTGAGTTCGGAAGGGTTATCGAAAAACTGTTTTTT
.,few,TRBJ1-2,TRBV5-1,CASSLDGGAGYTF,TGCGCCAGCAGCTTGGACGGGGGCGCGGGCTACACCTTC
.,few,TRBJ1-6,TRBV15,CATSRGGATNSPLHF,TGTGCCACCAGCAGAGGAGGGGCCACCAATTCACCCCTCCACTTT
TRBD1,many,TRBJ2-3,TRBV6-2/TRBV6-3,CASSYGGTGNTDTQYF,TGTGCCAGCAGCTATGGGGGGACAGGAAATACAGATACGCAGTATTTT
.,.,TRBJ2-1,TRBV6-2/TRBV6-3,CASSYSKVNEQFF,TGTGCCAGCAGTTACTCGAAAGTCAATGAGCAGTTCTTC
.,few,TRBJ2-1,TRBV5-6,CARSPGRRHNEQFF,TGTGCCAGGAGCCCCGGGCGACGGCACAATGAGCAGTTCTTC
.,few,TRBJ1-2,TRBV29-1,CSAQSGGYTF,TGCAGCGCCCAGAGTGGGGGCTACACCTTC
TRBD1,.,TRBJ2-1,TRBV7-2,CASSRDRDDEQFF,TGTGCCAGCAGCCGGGACAGGGACGATGAGCAGTTCTTC
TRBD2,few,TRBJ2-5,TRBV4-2,CASRRGTSGGETQYF,TGTGCCAGCAGACGCGGGACTAGCGGAGGGGAGACCCAGTACTTC
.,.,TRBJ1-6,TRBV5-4,CASSGGWGTNSPLHF,TGTGCCAGCAGCGGCGGTTGGGGGACGAATTCACCCCTCCACTTT
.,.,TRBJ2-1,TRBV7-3,CASSAAGGANNEQFF,TGTGCCAGCAGCGCGGCTGGCGGGGCTAACAATGAGCAGTTCTTC
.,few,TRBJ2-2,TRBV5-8,CASSPRRLDYTGELFF,TGTGCCAGCAGCCCTCGCCGACTAGACTACACCGGGGAGCTGTTTTTT
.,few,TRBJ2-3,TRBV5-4,CASSLGLQLETDTQYF,TGTGCCAGCAGCTTGGGATTACAGCTGGAAACAGATACGCAGTATTTT
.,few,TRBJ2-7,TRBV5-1,CASSLAYSSYEQYF,TGCGCCAGCAGCTTGGCCTACAGCTCCTACGAGCAGTACTTC
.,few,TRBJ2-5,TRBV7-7,CASSLRGGYQETQYF,TGTGCTAGCAGCTTACGGGGAGGTTACCAAGAGACCCAGTACTTC
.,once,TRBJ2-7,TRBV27,CASSFGPLPLSYEQYF,TGTGCCAGCAGTTTCGGTCCTTTACCTCTCTCCTACGAGCAGTACTTC
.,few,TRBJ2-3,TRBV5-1,CASSLSTRADTQYF,TGCGCCAGCAGCTTGTCTACCAGGGCAGATACGCAGTATTTT
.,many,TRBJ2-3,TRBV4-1,CASSLGRTGDTQYF,TGCGCCAGCAGCCTTGGGAGGACAGGAGATACGCAGTATTTT
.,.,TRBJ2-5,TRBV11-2,CASSRGEGETQYF,TGTGCCAGCAGCCGAGGTGAAGGGGAGACCCAGTACTTC